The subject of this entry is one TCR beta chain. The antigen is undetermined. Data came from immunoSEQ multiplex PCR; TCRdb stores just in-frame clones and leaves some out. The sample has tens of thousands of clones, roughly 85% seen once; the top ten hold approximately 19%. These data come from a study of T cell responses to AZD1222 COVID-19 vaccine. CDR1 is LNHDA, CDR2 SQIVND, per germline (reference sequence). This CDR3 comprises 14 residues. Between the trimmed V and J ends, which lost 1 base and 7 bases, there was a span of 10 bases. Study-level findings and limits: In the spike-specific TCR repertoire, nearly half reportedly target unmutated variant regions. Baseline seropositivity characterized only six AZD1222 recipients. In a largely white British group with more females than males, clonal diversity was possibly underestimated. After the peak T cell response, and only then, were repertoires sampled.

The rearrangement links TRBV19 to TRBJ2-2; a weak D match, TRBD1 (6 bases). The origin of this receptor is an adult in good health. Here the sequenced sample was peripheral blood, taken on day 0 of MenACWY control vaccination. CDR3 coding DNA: TGTGCCAGTAGTATAGGGCAGGGGTTCGGGGAGCTGTTTTTT. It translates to CASSIGQGFGELFF.